These 4 T cell receptor beta chains share one sample of origin, sequenced in a study of blood T cell repertoires in COVID-19. Repertoires were generated with immunoSEQ multiplex PCR, while TCRdb's copy carries only in-frame clones and drops some. The table lists 100,000 to 150,000 clones, over 60% of them singletons, with 1.5% to 2% in the top ten. Input material: peripheral blood. The receptors stem from a woman in her seventies with acute or convalescent COVID-19.

This sequence joins TRBV7-6 and TRBJ2-3, with TRBD2 identical over 12 bases. CDR1 and CDR2 from the germline V gene are SGHVS and FNYEAQ. V trimming: 1 base; J trimming: 0 bases; junction bases outside the gene matches: 5. There are 18 residues in the CDR3. The CDR3 DNA reads TGTGCCAGCAGCTTAGGACTAGCGGGAGTATCGAGCACAGATACGCAGTATTTT. Encoded protein: CASSLGLAGVSSTDTQYF.

This rearrangement joins TRBV5-1 to TRBJ1-1, with D tentatively TRBD1 (5 bases). With 4 bases removed from V and 5 bases from J, the gap between germline ends came to 15 bases. CDR1 SGHRS and CDR2 YFSETQ come from the germline V gene. This CDR3 has 14 residues. In DNA form, the CDR3 reads TGCGCCAGCAGCCCGGACGTGGGGGGGACTGAAGCTTTCTTT. Amino acid sequence: CASSPDVGGTEAFF.

The gene calls are TRBV4-3 and TRBJ1-2; D unresolved. Germline CDR1 reads LGHNA; CDR2 reads YSLEER. There are 15 residues in the CDR3. Trimming cost V 0 bases and J 5 bases, with 13 bases left between them. The CDR3 DNA is TGCGCCAGCAGCCAAGATGGGTCAGGCATATATGGCTACACCTTC. Translated: CASSQDGSGIYGYTF.

The CDR3, as DNA: TGTGCCAGCAGCGGGCTAGCGGGGGGGCCTAATGAGCAGTTCTTC. Translated, it gives CASSGLAGGPNEQFF. The V call is TRBV9, the J call TRBJ2-1; 12 bases are a match to TRBD2. Germline V gene sequence: CDR1 SGDLS, CDR2 YYNGEE. This CDR3 comprises 15 residues. V gave up 3 bases and J gave up 7 bases; unmatched junction bases: 5.